These 25 T cell receptor beta chains were sequenced from one sample in a study of CD8+CD57+ T cells in acquired aplastic anemia. Genomic DNA constituted the template upon which TCR beta VDJ and CDR3 profiling was performed. Each CDR3 protein is one row after TCRdb ran MiXCR on the reads. The table has 130,000 or so distinct CDR3 sequences, around two fifths seen once; the top ten hold 6.5% to 10%. Sequenced material: sorted CD4+, CD8+, or CD8+CD57+ T cells (not recorded which) from PBMCs. All receptors derive from a human donor in good health, serving as a control.

This clonotype was seen ten or more times. This rearrangement joins TRBV7-8 to TRBJ2-5; weak D call: TRBD1 (6 bases). CDR1 and CDR2 (germline): SGHVS, FQNEAQ. Between the trimmed V and J ends, which lost 1 base and 2 bases, there was a span of 11 bases. The length of the CDR3 is 15 residues. The CDR3 bases are TGTGCCAGCAGCTTAGGCGGCAGGGGACAAGAGACCCAGTACTTC. This codes for CASSLGGRGQETQYF.

Ten or more counts support this clonotype. The chain combines TRBV7-4 with TRBJ1-5; the match to TRBD1 covers 8 bases. CDR1 SGHVT and CDR2 SQSDAQ come from the germline V gene. J was trimmed by 5 bases and V by 5 bases; bases with no gene match: 14. The CDR3 loop spans 17 amino acids. The CDR3 sequence: CASSLTAGQGRHQPQHF. The CDR3 DNA follows: TGTGCCAGCAGCCTAACCGCCGGACAGGGCCGCCATCAGCCCCAGCATTTT.

The chain is built from TRBV3-1 and TRBJ1-1; tentatively, D is TRBD1 (5 bases). From germline, CDR1 is LGHDT and CDR2 YNNKEL (reference sequence). The CDR3 runs 17 residues. Trimming stripped 0 bases from V and 11 bases from J, with 25 bases between. The CDR3 region has the DNA TGTGCCAGCAGCCAAGATCGTGTGGGGGTTGTCGTCCTCGAGGCTTTCTTT. Amino acid sequence: CASSQDRVGVVVLEAFF.

CDR3 amino acids: CAGSLDPGHSYEQYF. CDR3 DNA sequence: TGTGCTGGCAGCTTAGATCCGGGGCACTCCTACGAGCAGTACTTC. The rearrangement uses TRBV11-3 and TRBJ2-7; D possibly uses TRBD1 or TRBD2 (5 bases each). This CDR3 region has 15 residues. Germline V gene lookup returns CDR1 SGHNT and CDR2 YENEEA. The full variable domain, rest sourced from reference TRBV11-3 and TRBJ2-7, is EAGVVQSPRYKIIEKKQPVAFWCNPISGHNTLYWYLQNLGQGPELLIRYENEEAVDDSQLPKDRFSAERLKGVDSTLKIQPAELGDSAVYLCAGSLDPGHSYEQYFGPGTRLTVT.

This clonotype was counted between two and nine times. This chain uses TRBV18 with TRBJ1-5; D may be TRBD1 (6 bases). Trimming removed 5 bases at V and 5 bases at J, with 10 bases between. Germline CDR1 reads KGHSH; CDR2 reads LQKENI. The CDR3 runs 13 residues. The CDR3 DNA reads as TGTGCCAGCTCAAGGAGGGGGGATCAGCCCCAGCATTTT. Its protein is CASSRRGDQPQHF.

The V gene is TRBV20-1, the J gene TRBJ2-5; 11 bases fit TRBD2. Germline-derived CDR1 and CDR2 are DFQATT and SNEGSKA (reference sequence). The V and J ends lost 4 bases and 3 bases, in that order; junction bases with no gene match: 7. The CDR3 length is 15 residues. As DNA, the CDR3 is TGCAGTGCTACTCTAGCGGGGGGATGGGAAGAGACCCAGTACTTC. This gives the protein CSATLAGGWEETQYF.

This clonotype came up a few times. This rearrangement joins TRBV6-4 to TRBJ1-5; 10 bases match TRBD1. V lost 7 bases, J lost 2 bases, and 2 bases stayed unmatched. Germline V lookup: CDR1 MRHNA, CDR2 SNTAGT. The CDR3 loop spans 14 amino acids. In DNA, the CDR3 is TGTGCCAGCATTGGACAGGGGGGCAATCAGCCCCAGCATTTT. Translating gives CASIGQGGNQPQHF.

The sample holds one count of this clonotype. The genes are TRBV19 and TRBJ2-7, with D unclear. V lost 0 bases to trimming and J lost 3 bases, with 9 bases between them. The CDR3 contains 14 residues. CDR1 and CDR2 (germline): LNHDA, SQIVND (reference sequence). Here the CDR3 DNA reads TGTGCCAGTAGTATAGACTCGAAGGTCTACGAGCAGTACTTC. Encoded protein: CASSIDSKVYEQYF.

The rearrangement joins TRBV2 to TRBJ2-1; TRBD2 agrees at 8 bases. This CDR3 is 17 amino acids long. Losses at the gene ends were 2 bases for V and 0 bases for J; bases not matched to a gene: 6. CDR1 is SNHLY, CDR2 FYNNEI, per germline. CDR3 nucleotide sequence: TGTGCCAGCAGTGAACGCGGCGGGAGGAGCTCCTACAATGAGCAGTTCTTC. This sequence encodes CASSERGGRSSYNEQFF.

In this sample, this clonotype turned up a few times. The chain carries TRBV11-2 and TRBJ2-3; 11 bases fit TRBD2. V was pared by 3 bases and J by 0 bases, with 23 bases of the junction left unmatched. Germline CDR1 SGHAT, CDR2 FQNNGV. The CDR3 sequence is 23 residues long. The chain's CDR3 is CASSFPGTSGRETIATSTDTQYF. The CDR3 region has the DNA TGTGCCAGCAGCTTCCCCGGGACTAGCGGACGAGAGACGATTGCTACTAGCACAGATACGCAGTATTTT.

A few counts support this clonotype. This sequence joins TRBV28 and TRBJ1-1; 7 nucleotides agree with TRBD1. V lost 6 bases to trimming and J lost 0 bases; unmatched junction nucleotides: 1. The germline V gene has CDR1 MDHEN and CDR2 SYDVKM. The CDR3 sequence is 13 residues long. As DNA, the CDR3 is TGTGCCAGCAGGACAGGGATGAACACTGAAGCTTTCTTT. It is translated as CASRTGMNTEAFF. Full variable domain (rest looked up from reference TRBV28 and TRBJ1-1): DVKVTQSSRYLVKRTGEKVFLECVQDMDHENMFWYRQDPGLGLRLIYFSYDVKMKEKGDIPEGYSVSREKKERFSLILESASTNQTSMYLCASRTGMNTEAFFGQGTRLTVV.

With respect to this clonotype: This may come from a read error, since a much larger clone is one base off. V is TRBV3-1 and J is TRBJ1-6; 9 bases are shared with TRBD1. Germline V gives CDR1 LGHDT, CDR2 YNNKEL (reference sequence). This CDR3 contains 17 residues. The CDR3 DNA reads TGTGCCAGCAGCCAACGTACCGGGACAGGGAGGAATTCACTCCTCCACTTT. Translated, it gives CASSQRTGTGRNSLLHF.

This clonotype was recorded at least ten times. The chain carries TRBV12-3 or TRBV12-4 and TRBJ2-7; a possible D gene is TRBD1 (6 bases). There are 13 residues in the CDR3. V lost 5 bases, J lost 3 bases, and 11 bases lay in between. For the CDR3, the DNA is TGTGCCAGCAGTACCGGGACAAACTACGAGCAGTACTTC. It specifies CASSTGTNYEQYF.

The genes are TRBV29-1 and TRBJ2-7; 14 bases line up with TRBD2. This CDR3 comprises 14 residues. Germline-derived CDR1 and CDR2 are SQVTM and ANQGSEA. CDR3 in amino acids: CSVLGLAGDYEQYF. The CDR3 bases are TGCAGTGTATTGGGACTAGCGGGGGACTACGAGCAGTACTTC.

As regards this clonotype: The conserved final phenylalanine or tryptophan is absent from the CDR3, which likely points to a read error. This chain joins TRBV9 and TRBJ1-1, with D possibly TRBD1 on 6 matching bases. This CDR3 contains 16 residues. In germline, CDR1 is SGDLS, CDR2 YYNGEE. Deletions cut 2 bases from V and 1 base from J, with 15 bases between. Here the CDR3 reads CASSVLDSSPNTEAFL. CDR3 in DNA: TGTGCCAGCAGCGTTTTGGACAGCTCACCGAACACTGAAGCTTTCCTT.

Comment on this clonotype: This sequence may be a read error, since a much larger clone differs from it by one base. The chain combines TRBV7-9 with TRBJ1-1; tentatively, D is TRBD1 (5 bases). This CDR3 spans 13 amino acids. Trimming removed 3 bases at V and 6 bases at J, with 11 bases between. Germline CDR1 and CDR2: SEHNR and FQNEAQ (reference sequence). The CDR3 DNA reads TGTGCCAGCAGCTTGGGAAACAGGCCTGAAGCTTTCTTT. Encoded protein: CASSLGNRPEAFF.

As regards this clonotype: One base away lies a much larger clone, so this may be a sequencing read error. The CDR3 protein is CAGSLGQGSYNEQFF. The DNA for the CDR3 is TGCGCCGGCAGCTTGGGTCAGGGATCCTACAATGAGCAGTTCTTC. The J gene is TRBJ2-1, the V gene TRBV5-1; D may be TRBD1 (5 bases). CDR1 and CDR2 (germline): SGHRS, YFSETQ. This CDR3 spans 15 amino acids. The variable domain in full, with the rest retrieved from reference TRBV5-1 and TRBJ2-1, is KAGVTQTPRYLIKTRGQQVTLSCSPISGHRSVSWYQQTPGQGLQFLFEYFSETQRNKGNFPGRFSGRQFSNSRSEMNVSTLELGDSALYLCAGSLGQGSYNEQFFGPGTRLTVL.

This clonotype was counted ten times or more. The genes are TRBV12-3 or TRBV12-4 and TRBJ1-5; TRBD1 might be the D (6 bases). This CDR3 contains 14 residues. Trimming left V 1 base short and J 8 bases short, with 12 bases between. CDR3 protein: CASSLGQGSKPQHF. The CDR3 DNA reads TGTGCCAGCAGTTTAGGTCAGGGGAGTAAGCCCCAGCATTTT.

There are many counts of this clonotype. V gene TRBV12-3 or TRBV12-4 combines with J gene TRBJ1-2; unclear D gene. The CDR3 is 13 residues long. V lost 4 bases to trimming and J lost 8 bases, with 14 bases between them. In nucleotides, the CDR3 is TGTGCCAGCAGTTACCCTGACCTACAAGGCTACACCTTC. Residues: CASSYPDLQGYTF.

This clonotype was detected many times. V and J are TRBV20-1 and TRBJ2-1; TRBD2 aligns across 10 bases. V was clipped by 5 bases and J by 5 bases; unmatched bases: 6. This CDR3 is built from 14 residues. Germline CDR1 DFQATT, CDR2 SNEGSKA (reference sequence). This CDR3 is CSALIAGGNNEQFF. The CDR3 DNA sequence: TGCAGTGCTCTAATAGCGGGAGGCAACAATGAGCAGTTCTTC.

As regards this clonotype: In this CDR3 the conserved last residue, phenylalanine or tryptophan, is missing, so a read error is likely. The CDR3 loop reads CSAGKTTRPTEAFS. CDR3 nucleotide sequence: TGCAGTGCTGGAAAAACCACAAGGCCCACTGAAGCTTTCTCT. This chain connects TRBV20-1 to TRBJ1-1; no clear D. V was clipped by 5 bases and J by 4 bases, with 17 bases between them. CDR3 length: 14 residues. Germline CDR1 DFQATT, CDR2 SNEGSKA (reference sequence).

Comment on this clonotype: It may be a read error: a sequence one base away is much more abundant. The J gene is TRBJ1-4, the V gene TRBV2; 8 bases map to TRBD1. There are 15 residues in the CDR3. Germline V gene data show CDR1 as SNHLY and CDR2 as FYNNEI. This CDR3 reads CASRDRAATDERLFF. The CDR3 coding sequence is TGTGCCAGCAGGGACAGGGCTGCAACTGATGAAAGACTGTTTTTT.

The genes are TRBV7-3 and TRBJ2-5; the D is unclear. V was cut by 5 bases and J by 4 bases, with 11 bases left in between. The germline CDR1 and CDR2 sequences are SGHTA and FQGTGA. This CDR3 is 13 amino acids long. CDR3 nucleotide sequence: TGTGCCAGCAGCCGGCCCGAAAGAGAGACCCAGTACTTC. Its protein product is CASSRPERETQYF. Supplemented by reference TRBV7-3 and TRBJ2-5, the full variable domain reads GAGVSQTPSNKVTEKGKYVELRCDPISGHTALYWYRQSLGQGPEFLIYFQGTGAADDSGLPNDRFFAVRPEGSVSTLKIQRTERGDSAVYLCASSRPERETQYFGPGTRLLVL.

This clonotype was counted ten times or more. The chain combines TRBV20-1 with TRBJ1-1, with TRBD1 matching 8 bases. From germline, CDR1 is DFQATT and CDR2 SNEGSKA (reference sequence). CDR3 length equals 14 residues. Trimming removed 5 bases from V and 1 base from J; junction bases left unmatched: 6. The CDR3 sequence is CSARTGSGNTEAFF. DNA for the CDR3: TGCAGTGCTCGGACAGGGTCGGGGAACACTGAAGCTTTCTTT.

The rearrangement joins TRBV29-1 to TRBJ2-7; 9 bases match TRBD2. Germline V lookup: CDR1 SQVTM, CDR2 ANQGSEA. This CDR3 spans 19 amino acids. Trimming took 6 bases from V and 0 from J; bases not matched to a gene: 21. CDR3 nucleotides: TGCAGCGTCCCTTTAATTAGCGGGGGTGCACCTCCGTGCTCCTACGAGCAGTACTTC. Translated: CSVPLISGGAPPCSYEQYF.